These T cell receptor beta chains were read from a single sample in a study of control samples from healthy donors and cancer patients. Produced via immunoSEQ multiplex PCR; TCRdb's table is partial and in-frame only. The sample carries 100,000 to 150,000 clones, over 75% recorded once. The specimen sequenced was blood. These receptors all come from a man in his fifties in good health. Each CDR3 is given with its conserved first and last residue. A D gene is named only where the DNA matches it firmly. Rows give clone size only sometimes, using once, few, many, or a class for an expanded clone.

V gene,clone size,D gene,J gene,CDR3 protein,CDR3 DNA
TRBV2,.,TRBD2,TRBJ2-7,CASKPPFLAGGSYEQYF,TGTGCCAGCAAGCCCCCTTTTTTAGCGGGGGGGAGCTACGAGCAGTACTTC
TRBV29-1,.,.,TRBJ2-3,CSVTTYTDTQYF,TGCAGCGTGACGACATATACAGATACGCAGTATTTT
TRBV2,.,.,TRBJ1-6,CASSEAGGGGSPLHF,TGTGCCAGCAGTGAAGCCGGGGGGGGAGGGTCACCCCTCCACTTT
TRBV11-2,.,.,TRBJ2-2,CASSPNGAGTNTGELFF,TGTGCCAGCAGCCCAAACGGGGCAGGGACGAACACCGGGGAGCTGTTTTTT
TRBV27,few,.,TRBJ2-7,CASSWIQGGEQYF,TGTGCCAGCAGTTGGATACAGGGGGGGGAGCAGTACTTC
TRBV5-1,.,TRBD1,TRBJ2-2,CASSYLTGLNGELFF,TGCGCCAGCAGCTACTTGACAGGGTTGAACGGGGAGCTGTTTTTT
TRBV15,.,TRBD2,TRBJ2-3,CATSATSAVTDTQYF,TGTGCCACCAGCGCGACTAGCGCTGTCACAGATACGCAGTATTTT
TRBV9,.,.,TRBJ1-2,CASSGWVGYGYTF,TGTGCCAGCAGCGGTTGGGTTGGCTATGGCTACACCTTC
TRBV5-6,.,TRBD1,TRBJ2-7,CASSSGDRYEQYF,TGTGCCAGCAGCTCTGGGGACAGATACGAGCAGTACTTC
TRBV3-1/TRBV3-2,.,.,TRBJ2-5,CASSHYRDQETQYF,TGTGCCAGCAGCCATTACAGGGACCAAGAGACCCAGTACTTC
TRBV5-1,.,.,TRBJ1-1,CASSLATGNTEAFF,TGCGCCAGCAGCTTGGCGACAGGAAACACTGAAGCTTTCTTT
TRBV7-9,.,.,TRBJ2-2,CASSPENTGELFF,TGTGCCAGCAGCCCAGAGAACACCGGGGAGCTGTTTTTT
TRBV6-5,.,.,TRBJ2-1,CASIPGHQENEQFF,TGTGCCAGCATCCCGGGTCACCAGGAAAATGAGCAGTTCTTC
TRBV5-4,.,.,TRBJ2-5,CASSLVSGEETQYF,TGTGCCAGCAGCTTGGTGTCGGGAGAGGAGACCCAGTACTTC
TRBV18,medium-sized,TRBD2,TRBJ2-7,CASSPAGGSNYEQYF,TGTGCCAGCTCACCCGCGGGGGGGAGTAACTACGAGCAGTACTTC
TRBV2,once,TRBD2,TRBJ2-3,CASSDRDYTDTQYF,TGTGCCAGCAGTGACCGGGACTACACAGATACGCAGTATTTT
TRBV7-3,few,TRBD1,TRBJ2-5,CASSLRDRGWQETQYF,TGTGCCAGCAGCTTAAGGGACAGGGGTTGGCAAGAGACCCAGTACTTC
TRBV13,.,TRBD1,TRBJ2-1,CASSEDRVTEQFF,TGTGCCAGCAGCGAAGACAGGGTTACTGAGCAGTTCTTC
TRBV19,.,.,TRBJ1-2,CASSRRGLEYGYTF,TGTGCCAGTAGTCGGCGGGGTTTAGAGTATGGCTACACCTTC
TRBV15,.,.,TRBJ1-2,CATSQTGSYGYTF,TGTGCCACCAGCCAAACAGGGTCCTATGGCTACACCTTC
TRBV5-1,.,.,TRBJ2-1,CASSLGAGNEQFF,TGCGCCAGCAGCTTGGGGGCGGGCAATGAGCAGTTCTTC
TRBV11-2,.,.,TRBJ1-5,CASSLGARGGQPQHF,TGTGCCAGCAGCTTAGGGGCCAGGGGTGGTCAGCCCCAGCATTTT
TRBV2,.,.,TRBJ1-5,CASSTQAGSNQPQHF,TGTGCCAGCAGTACACAGGCGGGGAGCAATCAGCCCCAGCATTTT
TRBV7-8,.,.,TRBJ2-5,CASSRRGTTGTETQYF,TGTGCCAGCAGCAGGAGGGGAACCACCGGGACAGAGACCCAGTACTTC
TRBV19,.,TRBD1,TRBJ1-4,CASTLVPGQGPNEKLFF,TGTGCCAGTACCCTCGTCCCGGGACAGGGACCTAATGAAAAACTGTTTTTT
TRBV27,.,.,TRBJ2-2,CASSFRRNTGELFF,TGTGCCAGCAGTTTTCGGCGGAACACCGGGGAGCTGTTTTTT
TRBV7-2,.,TRBD1,TRBJ2-7,CASSSGQGYTYEQYF,TGTGCCAGCAGCTCTGGACAGGGGTACACCTACGAGCAGTACTTC
TRBV3-1/TRBV3-2,.,.,TRBJ2-7,CASSVQGREQYF,TGTGCCAGCAGCGTTCAGGGTCGAGAGCAGTACTTC
TRBV18,.,.,TRBJ1-2,CASSPQGLNYGYTF,TGTGCCAGCTCACCGCAGGGTTTAAACTATGGCTACACCTTC
TRBV7-2,.,.,TRBJ1-2,CASSFRGATGYTF,TGTGCCAGCAGCTTCCGGGGGGCGACGGGCTACACCTTC
TRBV3-1/TRBV3-2,.,TRBD2,TRBJ2-2,CASSLGRGTGELFF,TGTGCCAGCAGCCTCGGGAGGGGCACCGGGGAGCTGTTTTTT
TRBV6-5,once,.,TRBJ1-1,CASSRGTGLNTEAFF,TGTGCCAGCAGTAGGGGTACAGGGTTAAACACTGAAGCTTTCTTT
TRBV7-9,.,.,TRBJ1-1,CASSLGAETNTEAFF,TGTGCCAGCAGCTTAGGGGCAGAGACGAACACTGAAGCTTTCTTT
TRBV9,.,TRBD2,TRBJ2-3,CASSGGLAGGTDTQYF,TGTGCCAGCAGCGGGGGACTAGCGGGGGGCACAGATACGCAGTATTTT
TRBV3-1/TRBV3-2,once,.,TRBJ2-5,CATQAVLALETQYF,TGTGCCACCCAAGCGGTGCTAGCGCTAGAGACCCAGTACTTC
TRBV2,.,TRBD1,TRBJ2-1,CASSRDRDNEQFF,TGTGCCTCTTCCCGGGACAGGGACAATGAGCAGTTCTTC